This T cell receptor beta chain came from a study of tumor and adjacent non-tumor tissue in lung cancer. On the study more broadly: The cohort had around twelve adenocarcinoma, a couple of squamous cell and 1 small cell patients. Study-level findings and limits: Higher tumor TCR diversity was associated with shorter survival. Normal lung showed higher cumulative top 100 clone frequency than tumor.

In regard to this clonotype: Its antigen is still unknown.

A modified ARM-PCR protocol with three rounds of nested PCR amplified TCRbeta. TCRdb reprocessed the multiplex PCR reads via MiXCR and lists one record per CDR3 protein. The sample records 85,000 to 100,000 distinct CDR3 sequences, 67% being singletons. RNA was extracted from bulk tissue without any cell sorting. Newly diagnosed lung cancer patients had thoracic surgery in China, August–late 2014, without prior chemotherapy. CDR1 and CDR2 from the germline V gene are SGHVS and FQNEAQ. CDR3 length equals 16 residues. The V and J ends lost 5 bases and 4 bases, in that order; junction bases with no gene match: 12.

The J gene is TRBJ2-7, the V gene TRBV7-8; 9 bases map to TRBD1. The sequenced sample was lung tumor tissue. The receptor comes from a man aged 60 to 75 with non-small cell lung cancer. The CDR3 nucleotides read TGTGCCAGCAGCCCACAAACGGGACAGGGAGCTTACGAGCAGTACTTC. Translated: CASSPQTGQGAYEQYF.